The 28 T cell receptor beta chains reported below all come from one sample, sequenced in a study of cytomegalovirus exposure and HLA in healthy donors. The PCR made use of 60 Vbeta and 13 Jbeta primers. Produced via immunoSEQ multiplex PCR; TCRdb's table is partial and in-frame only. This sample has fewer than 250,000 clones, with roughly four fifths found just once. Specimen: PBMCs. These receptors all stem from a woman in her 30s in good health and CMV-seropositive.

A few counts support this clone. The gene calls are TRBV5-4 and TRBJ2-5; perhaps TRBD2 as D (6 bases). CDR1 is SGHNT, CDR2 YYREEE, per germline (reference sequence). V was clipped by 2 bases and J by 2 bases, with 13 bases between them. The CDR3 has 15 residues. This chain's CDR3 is CASSFRSGGQETQYF. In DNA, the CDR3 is TGTGCCAGCAGCTTTAGAAGCGGAGGGCAAGAGACCCAGTACTTC.

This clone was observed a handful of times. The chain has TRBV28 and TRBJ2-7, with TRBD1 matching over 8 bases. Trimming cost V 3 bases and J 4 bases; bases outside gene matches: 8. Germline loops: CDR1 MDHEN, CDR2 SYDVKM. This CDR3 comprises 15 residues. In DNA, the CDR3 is TGTGCCAGCAGTTTTCGTGGTCAGGGGGCTTACGAGCAGTACTTC. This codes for CASSFRGQGAYEQYF.

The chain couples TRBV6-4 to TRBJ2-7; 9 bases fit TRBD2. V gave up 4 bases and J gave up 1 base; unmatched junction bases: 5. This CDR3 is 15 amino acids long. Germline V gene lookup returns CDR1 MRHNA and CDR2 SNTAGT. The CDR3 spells CASSVASGASYEQYF. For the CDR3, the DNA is TGTGCCAGCAGTGTGGCTAGCGGGGCTTCCTACGAGCAGTACTTC.

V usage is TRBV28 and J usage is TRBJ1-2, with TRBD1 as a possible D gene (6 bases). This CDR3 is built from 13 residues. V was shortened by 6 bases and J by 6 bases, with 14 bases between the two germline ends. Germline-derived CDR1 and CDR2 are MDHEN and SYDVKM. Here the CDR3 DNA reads TGTGCCAGCAGGAAGGGGGGGGGTGATGGCTACACCTTC. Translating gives CASRKGGGDGYTF.

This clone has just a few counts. CDR3 in DNA: TGTGCCAGCTCACCCTCGAACACCGGGGAGCTGTTTTTT. Translation: CASSPSNTGELFF. V gene TRBV18 combines with J gene TRBJ2-2; D remains unclear. Trimming took off 3 bases at V and 0 bases at J, with 2 bases between the two ends. Germline V gene data show CDR1 as KGHSH and CDR2 as LQKENI. This CDR3 comprises 13 residues. The variable domain in full, completed from reference TRBV18 and TRBJ2-2, reads NAGVMQNPRHLVRRRGQEARLRCSPMKGHSHVYWYRQLPEEGLKFMVYLQKENIIDESGMPKERFSAEFPKEGPSILRIQQVVRGDSAAYFCASSPSNTGELFFGEGSRLTVL.

The chain's CDR3 is CASSRRDRGFQPQHF. Here the CDR3 DNA reads TGTGCCAGCAGCAGACGGGACAGGGGGTTTCAGCCCCAGCATTTT. The chain recombines TRBV5-6 with TRBJ1-5; 11 bases are a match to TRBD1. This CDR3 is built from 15 residues. J gave up 6 bases and V 4 bases, and 6 bases lay outside the gene matches. The V gene's germline CDR1 is SGHDT and CDR2 YYEEEE.

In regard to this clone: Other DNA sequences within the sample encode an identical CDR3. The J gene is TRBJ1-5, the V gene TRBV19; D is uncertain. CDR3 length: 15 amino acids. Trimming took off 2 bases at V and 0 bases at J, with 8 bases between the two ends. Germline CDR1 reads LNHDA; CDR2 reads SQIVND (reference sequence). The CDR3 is CASSISEYSNQPQHF. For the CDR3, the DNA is TGTGCCAGTAGTATAAGCGAGTATAGCAATCAGCCCCAGCATTTT.

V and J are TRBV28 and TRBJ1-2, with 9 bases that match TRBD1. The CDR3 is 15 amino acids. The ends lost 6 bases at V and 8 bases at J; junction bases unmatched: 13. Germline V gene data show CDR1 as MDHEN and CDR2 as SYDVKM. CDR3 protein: CASRLLRDRVGGYTF. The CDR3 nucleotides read TGTGCCAGCAGACTCCTCCGGGACAGGGTCGGCGGCTACACCTTC.

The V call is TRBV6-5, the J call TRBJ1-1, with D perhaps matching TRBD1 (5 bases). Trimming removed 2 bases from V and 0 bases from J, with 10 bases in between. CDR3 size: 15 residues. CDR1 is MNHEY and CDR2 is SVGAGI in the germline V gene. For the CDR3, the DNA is TGTGCCAGCAGTTACCATAAGGGGCTGAACACTGAAGCTTTCTTT. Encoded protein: CASSYHKGLNTEAFF.

This CDR3 reads CATSRVSGTGGSQYF. The CDR3 coding sequence is TGTGCCACCAGCAGAGTGAGCGGGACAGGGGGATCACAGTATTTT. J is TRBJ2-3 and V is TRBV15; TRBD1 matches at 11 bases. This CDR3 region has 15 residues. Unmatched junction bases numbered 9, after V lost 1 base and J lost 12 bases. Germline V gene sequence: CDR1 LNHNV, CDR2 YYDKDF (reference sequence).

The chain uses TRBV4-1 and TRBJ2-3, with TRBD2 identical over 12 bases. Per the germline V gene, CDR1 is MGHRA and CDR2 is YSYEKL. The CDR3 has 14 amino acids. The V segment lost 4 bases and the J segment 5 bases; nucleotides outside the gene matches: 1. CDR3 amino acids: CASSPGLAGDTQYF. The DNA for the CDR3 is TGCGCCAGCAGCCCGGGACTAGCGGGAGATACGCAGTATTTT.

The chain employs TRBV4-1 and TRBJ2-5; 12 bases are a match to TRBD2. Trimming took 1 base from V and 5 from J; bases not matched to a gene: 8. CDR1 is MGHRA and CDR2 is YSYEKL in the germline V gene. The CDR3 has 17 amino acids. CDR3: CASSQVGLAGGAETQYF. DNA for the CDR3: TGCGCCAGCAGCCAAGTTGGTCTAGCGGGAGGGGCCGAGACCCAGTACTTC.

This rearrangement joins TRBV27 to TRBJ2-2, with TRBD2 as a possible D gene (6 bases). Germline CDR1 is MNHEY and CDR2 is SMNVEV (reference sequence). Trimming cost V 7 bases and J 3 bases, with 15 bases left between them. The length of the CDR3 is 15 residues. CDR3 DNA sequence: TGTGCCAGCACCCGGGACTTAAGGGACACCGGGGAGCTGTTTTTT. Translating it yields CASTRDLRDTGELFF.

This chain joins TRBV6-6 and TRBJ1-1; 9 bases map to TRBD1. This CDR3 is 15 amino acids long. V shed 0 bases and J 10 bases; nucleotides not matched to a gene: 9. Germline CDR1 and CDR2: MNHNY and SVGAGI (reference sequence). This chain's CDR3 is CASSYSDRGVPGAFF. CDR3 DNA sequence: TGTGCCAGCAGTTACTCAGACAGGGGGGTCCCCGGAGCTTTCTTT.

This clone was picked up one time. CDR3 in DNA: TGTGCCAGCAGCCCCGGGACTAGCGGCTACGAGCAGTACTTC. This gives the protein CASSPGTSGYEQYF. The V call is TRBV6-5, the J call TRBJ2-7; 11 bases align to TRBD2. The CDR3 is 14 residues long. After removal of 6 bases from V and 3 bases from J, the junction contained 4 bases not matched to a gene. Germline-derived CDR1 and CDR2 are MNHEY and SVGAGI.

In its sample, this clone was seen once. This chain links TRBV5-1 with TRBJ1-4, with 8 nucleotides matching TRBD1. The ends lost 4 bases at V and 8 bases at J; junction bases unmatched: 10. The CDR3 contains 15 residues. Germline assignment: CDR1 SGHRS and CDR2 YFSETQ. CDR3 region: CASSNFGQGGEKLFF. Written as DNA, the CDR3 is TGCGCCAGCAGCAATTTTGGACAGGGCGGCGAAAAACTGTTTTTT.

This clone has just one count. The CDR3 DNA is TGTGCCAGCAGTTTCCGACACCCAGACAGGAATCATGGCTACACCTTC. This translates into CASSFRHPDRNHGYTF. The chain uses TRBV28 and TRBJ1-2; tentatively, D is TRBD1 (6 bases). CDR1 and CDR2 (germline): MDHEN, SYDVKM. Trimming pared 3 bases from V and 6 bases from J, leaving 20 bases between. The CDR3 contains 16 residues.

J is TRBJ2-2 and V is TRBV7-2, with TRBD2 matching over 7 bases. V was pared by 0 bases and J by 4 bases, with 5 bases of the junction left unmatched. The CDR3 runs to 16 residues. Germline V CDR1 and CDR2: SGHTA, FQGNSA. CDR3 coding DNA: TGTGCCAGCAGCTTAGCCCCAGCGGGATTCACCGGGGAGCTGTTTTTT. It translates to CASSLAPAGFTGELFF.

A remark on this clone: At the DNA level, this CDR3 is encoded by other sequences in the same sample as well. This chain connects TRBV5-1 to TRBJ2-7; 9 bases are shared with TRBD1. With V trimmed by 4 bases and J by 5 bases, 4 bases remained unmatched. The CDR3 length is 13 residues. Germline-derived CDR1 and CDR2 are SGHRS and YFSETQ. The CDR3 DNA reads TGCGCCAGCAGCCGGGACAGGGTAGACGAGCAGTACTTC. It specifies CASSRDRVDEQYF.

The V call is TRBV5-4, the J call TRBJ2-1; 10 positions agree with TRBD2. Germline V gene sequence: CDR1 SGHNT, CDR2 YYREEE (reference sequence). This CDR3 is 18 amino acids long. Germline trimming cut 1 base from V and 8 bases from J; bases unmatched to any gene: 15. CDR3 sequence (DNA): TGTGCCAGCAGCTTGAGATCCCTAGCGGGAGTGGAGAGGGATGAGCAGTTCTTC. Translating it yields CASSLRSLAGVERDEQFF.

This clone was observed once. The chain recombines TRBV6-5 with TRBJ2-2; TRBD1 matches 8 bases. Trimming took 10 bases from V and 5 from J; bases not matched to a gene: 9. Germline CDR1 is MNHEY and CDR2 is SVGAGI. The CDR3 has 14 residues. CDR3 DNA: TGTGCCACCCTAGACAGGGGCTGGACCGGGGAGCTGTTTTTT. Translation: CATLDRGWTGELFF.

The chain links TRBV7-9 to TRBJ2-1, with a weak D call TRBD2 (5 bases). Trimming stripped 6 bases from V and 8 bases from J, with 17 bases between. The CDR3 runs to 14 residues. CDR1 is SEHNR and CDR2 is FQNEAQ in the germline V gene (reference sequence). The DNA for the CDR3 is TGTGCCAGCAGTCCTACCGACGCCGGGGATGAGCAGTTCTTC. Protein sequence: CASSPTDAGDEQFF.

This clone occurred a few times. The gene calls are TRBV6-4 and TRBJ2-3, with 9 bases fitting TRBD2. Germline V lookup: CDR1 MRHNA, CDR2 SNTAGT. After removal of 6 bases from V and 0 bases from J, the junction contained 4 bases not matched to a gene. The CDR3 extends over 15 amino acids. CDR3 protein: CASSLAGGSTDTQYF. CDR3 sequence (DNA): TGTGCCAGCAGCCTCGCGGGGGGGAGCACAGATACGCAGTATTTT.

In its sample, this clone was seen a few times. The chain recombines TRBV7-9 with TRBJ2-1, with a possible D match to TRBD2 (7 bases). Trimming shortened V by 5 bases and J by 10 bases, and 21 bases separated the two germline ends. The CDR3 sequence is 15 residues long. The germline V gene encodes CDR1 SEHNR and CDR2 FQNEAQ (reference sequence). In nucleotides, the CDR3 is TGTGCCAGCAGCCCCGGACTAGGGGGGCAACCGGAGCAGTTCTTC. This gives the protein CASSPGLGGQPEQFF.

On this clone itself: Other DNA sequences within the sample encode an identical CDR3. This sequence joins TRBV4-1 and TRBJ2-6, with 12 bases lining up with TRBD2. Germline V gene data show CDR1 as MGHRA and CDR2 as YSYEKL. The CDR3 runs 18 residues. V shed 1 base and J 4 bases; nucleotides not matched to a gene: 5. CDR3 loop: CASSQGLAGGPGANVLTF. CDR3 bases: TGCGCCAGCAGCCAAGGGCTAGCGGGAGGGCCCGGGGCCAACGTCCTGACTTTC.

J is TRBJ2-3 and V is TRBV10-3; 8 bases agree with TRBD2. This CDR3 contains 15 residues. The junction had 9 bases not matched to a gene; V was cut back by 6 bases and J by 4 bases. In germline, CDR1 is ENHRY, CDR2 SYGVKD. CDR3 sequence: CAIRETGGIPDTQYF. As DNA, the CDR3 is TGTGCCATCAGAGAGACGGGAGGGATCCCAGATACGCAGTATTTT.

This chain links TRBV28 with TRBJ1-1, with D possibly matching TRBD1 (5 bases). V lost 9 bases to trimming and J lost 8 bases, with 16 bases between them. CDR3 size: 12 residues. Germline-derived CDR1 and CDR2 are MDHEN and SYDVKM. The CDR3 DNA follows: TGTGCCAGTTCTTCAGGGTCCCTCGAAGCTTTCTTT. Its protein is CASSSGSLEAFF.

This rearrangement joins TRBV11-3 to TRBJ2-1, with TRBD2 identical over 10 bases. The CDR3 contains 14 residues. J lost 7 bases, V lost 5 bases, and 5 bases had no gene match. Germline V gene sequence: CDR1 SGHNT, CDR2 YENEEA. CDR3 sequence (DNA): TGTGCCAGCAGCGAGGGACTAGCGAAGAATGAGCAGTTCTTC. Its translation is CASSEGLAKNEQFF.